Here is one T cell receptor (beta chain) with its context. The entry originates in a study of blood T cell repertoires in COVID-19. Profiling relied on immunoSEQ multiplex PCR, and the TCRdb table lists in-frame clones only, not all of them. The table includes over 250,000 clones, about three quarters detected once. CDR3 length: 12 amino acids. V shed 6 bases and J shed 13 bases, with 19 bases lying between them. The germline V gene encodes CDR1 MNHEY and CDR2 SVGAGI. The chain employs TRBV6-5 and TRBJ2-7, with D perhaps matching TRBD2 (6 bases). The sample taken for sequencing was peripheral blood. The source is a woman over 75 with acute or convalescent COVID-19. CDR3 sequence reads: CASSPVSGWPYF. CDR3 bases: TGTGCCAGCAGCCCCGTGAGCGGGTGGCCCTACTTC.